This T cell receptor (beta chain) was captured in a study of control samples from healthy donors and cancer patients. Here immunoSEQ multiplex PCR was the method, and the copy in TCRdb shows in-frame clones only, minus some. Of approximately 110,000 clones listed, 80% to 90% were seen once; the top ten hold 17%. J lost 4 bases, V lost 4 bases, and 10 bases had no gene match. Per the germline V gene, CDR1 is SQVTM and CDR2 is ANQGSEA. CDR3 size: 16 residues. This chain links TRBV29-1 with TRBJ2-1; 10 bases are a match to TRBD2. The receptor was derived from a woman in her forties or fifties in good health. Sequencing input: blood. In DNA form, the CDR3 reads TGCAGCGTTGGGTACAGAGCGGGAGGGGGTTACAATGAGCAGTTCTTC. It yields the protein CSVGYRAGGGYNEQFF.